This T cell receptor beta chain emerged from a study of blood T cell repertoires in COVID-19. About the study: Material from acute and convalescent COVID-19 was sourced from the United States, Italy and Spain. PBMCs, B-cell-depleted T cells, or T cells provided the cDNA or gDNA that made up the material.

Original data processing: Amplification of reference gene primers was used by the study to estimate nucleated cell counts. Measured with immunoSEQ multiplex PCR; TCRdb has only the in-frame clones, and not every one. The V and J calls and the clone size are those of that table, but D and trimming were determined from the DNA. The sample lists 60,000 or so clones, approximately 86% seen once, with roughly a tenth in the top ten. Sequenced: peripheral blood. The sequence was collected from a human donor with acute or convalescent COVID-19. The donor label of this sample is uncertain.

DNA for the CDR3: TGTGCCAGTAGTATGTCTAGCGGGGTGACTAGCACAGATACGCAGTATTTT. Its translation: CASSMSSGVTSTDTQYF. This chain joins TRBV19 and TRBJ2-3; TRBD2 matches 9 bases. Germline V lookup: CDR1 LNHDA, CDR2 SQIVND (reference sequence). The CDR3 length is 17 residues. With 3 bases clipped from V and 0 bases from J, the junction kept 7 bases outside the gene matches.